This TCR beta chain comes out of a study of blood T cell repertoires in COVID-19. A single count supports this clone. TCRdb's table, derived via immunoSEQ multiplex PCR, lists solely in-frame clones and lacks some. The sample includes hundreds of thousands of clones, over 80% of them seen just once. Trimming took 1 base from V and 4 from J, leaving 12 bases between them. The CDR3 is 14 residues long. The germline V gene has CDR1 SGHRS and CDR2 YFSETQ. Specimen: peripheral blood. This sequence was found in a woman in her forties or fifties with COVID-19, enrolled during active disease. The chain uses TRBV5-1 and TRBJ2-7; D gene unclear. DNA for the CDR3: TGCGCCAGCAGCTTGTCTAGAAACTCTTACGAGCAGTACTTC. It yields the protein CASSLSRNSYEQYF.